Listed here is a single T cell receptor beta chain. The sample holds a few counts of this clonotype. Its antigen has not been determined. Base qualities are not recorded, but no much larger clone differs from it by a single base. From the germline V gene, CDR1 is SGHVS and CDR2 is FQNEAQ. V gives up 0 bases and J gives up 3 bases, and the segment between their germline ends measures 5 bases. Inclusive of the bounding cysteine and phenylalanine, the CDR3 is 14 residues long. The kept DNA is CDR3 alone, 42 bases in frame from the first base. TCRdb shows the sequencer as Illumina NovaSeq 6000. Using 5'RACE with constant-segment primers, TCRalpha and TCRbeta cDNA libraries were constructed, with sample barcodes and unique molecular identifiers added in the process. RNA was extracted from every sample with Trizol reagent. Amplification of the libraries took two PCR steps, and the second step added a second sample barcode plus Illumina TruSeq adapters. Sequencing of libraries was performed on an Illumina NovaSeq with 2 x 150 bp paired-end reads. The original pipeline was this. With migec v1.2.7, reads were demultiplexed and then collapsed into UMI-guided consensus sequences. Using mixcr v2.1.11, UMI consensuses were aligned to TRA and TRB V and J templates and then assembled into clonotypes. A clonotype was counted as expanded or contracted only when both edgeR and NoisET called the clonotype significant, with the noise models trained on biological replicates. edgeR calls used a false discovery rate-adjusted p below 0.01 and a log2 fold-change threshold of 1. As an exploratory analysis of dynamics, PCA with hierarchical clustering was applied to max-normalized trajectories of the 1000 most abundant clonotypes. Separately sequenced CD4+ and CD8+ repertoires were used to assign the CD4 or CD8 phenotype of responding clones. Using fastp at Q25 and MiXCR, TCRdb reprocessed the public reads and kept productive beta chains. Each entry is one CDR3 protein sequence, shown with its most common DNA and genes. TCRdb assigned the V and J calls; the authors' analysis was not used. Counted in this sample were fewer than 350,000 distinct CDR3 sequences; around 15% of them appeared once. Clones ranked in the top ten supply approximately 20% of the sample.

This entry comes from a study of T-cell memory formation after mild COVID-19 (dated by TCRdb to the early 2020s). Regarding the research as a whole: TCR sequence clusters from the two donors were found to be largely donor specific. In a couple of donors, T-cell clones that expanded and contracted after mild COVID-19 were followed by sequencing TCRalpha and TCRbeta repertoires longitudinally. The cohort comprised two young, previously healthy adult volunteers, one female and one male.

Ficoll-Paque density gradient centrifugation was the method used to isolate PBMCs. The study at large found these results: Some responding clones were detected in pre-infection memory, which suggested that pre-existing cross-reactive memory T cells had joined the SARS-CoV-2 response. The study included only a couple of mild cases, and larger cohorts that include severe cases with pre-infection samples were judged to be necessary. Contracting CD4+ clones were located mainly in the CM and EM memory subsets, whereas CD8+ clones were found to be enriched in EMRA. Clones that contracted from day 15 to 85 showed balanced CD4/CD8 phenotypes, whereas a second wave of clones that expanded from day 15 to 37 leaned towards CD4+. Whether the second-wave clones peaking on day 37 were SARS-CoV-2 specific was not confirmed.

The receptor's source is a man younger than 30 who had mild COVID-19 (a few samples of this study predate the infection). The sample titles of this study are shuffled in the database, so cell type and time point are left out; the donor was told from shared clones. Sequencing was done on a sample of PBMCs or a T cell subset sorted from them (not recorded which). The receptor chain draws on TRBV7-8 and TRBJ2-2; the D gene is perhaps TRBD2, from 5 matching bases. The CDR3: CASSLARDTGELFF. The DNA sequence is given as TGTGCCAGCAGCTTAGCGCGGGACACCGGGGAGCTGTTTTTT. The entire variable domain, with the stretches around the CDR3 drawn from the reference TRBV7-8 and TRBJ2-2 proteins, is GAGVSQSPRYKVAKRGQDVALRCDPISGHVSLFWYQQALGQGPEFLTYFQNEAQLDKSGLPSDRFFAERPEGSVSTLKIQRTQQEDSAVYLCASSLARDTGELFFGEGSRLTVL.